A selection of T cell receptor beta chains follows, all from one sample in a study of immune evolution from preneoplasia to lung adenocarcinoma. Sequencing was performed with immunoSEQ multiplex PCR; in TCRdb, only in-frame clones are kept and a portion is missing. The sample has 3,800 or so clones, approximately 80% seen once. Source material: FFPE adjacent normal lung tissue. These receptors were taken from a person aged 55-79 years with lung adenocarcinoma. Each CDR3 is given with its conserved first and last residue. D genes are given only for firm matches. A clone size is listed for some rows: how often the clone was seen (once, few, many), or a class if it is expanded.

J gene: TRBJ2-7
D gene: NA
V gene: TRBV29-1
clone size: NA
CDR3 DNA: TGCAGCGCCCTGGCCATCCAGGGAAAGCAGTACTTC
CDR3 protein: CSALAIQGKQYF

J gene: TRBJ2-3
D gene: TRBD1
V gene: TRBV29-1
clone size: few
CDR3 DNA: TGCAGCGTCAGCGGACAGGGCACAGATACGCAGTATTTT
CDR3 protein: CSVSGQGTDTQYF

J gene: TRBJ1-2
D gene: NA
V gene: TRBV9
clone size: NA
CDR3 DNA: TGTGCCAGCACGGAGGGAGGGACCCCCTATGGCTACACCTTC
CDR3 protein: CASTEGGTPYGYTF

J gene: TRBJ1-1
D gene: TRBD1
V gene: TRBV29-1
clone size: NA
CDR3 DNA: TGCAGCGTTGCCGACAGGGGTAGGACTGAAGCTTTCTTT
CDR3 protein: CSVADRGRTEAFF

J gene: TRBJ1-5
D gene: TRBD1
V gene: TRBV27
clone size: few
CDR3 DNA: TGTGCCAGCAGCACCACAGGGGGGTTGGTTCAGCCCCAGCATTTT
CDR3 protein: CASSTTGGLVQPQHF

J gene: TRBJ1-6
D gene: NA
V gene: TRBV6-6
clone size: NA
CDR3 DNA: TGTGCCAGCAGTTACTCGCGGGGAGGGGGGAATTCACCCCTCCACTTT
CDR3 protein: CASSYSRGGGNSPLHF

J gene: TRBJ2-2
D gene: NA
V gene: TRBV9
clone size: NA
CDR3 DNA: TGTGCCAGCAGCGTCTATGACAGAGTCAACACCGGGGAGCTGTTTTTT
CDR3 protein: CASSVYDRVNTGELFF

J gene: TRBJ1-1
D gene: TRBD1
V gene: TRBV7-6
clone size: NA
CDR3 DNA: TGTGCCAGCAGCGCGGGACAGCTGAACACTGAAGCTTTCTTT
CDR3 protein: CASSAGQLNTEAFF

J gene: TRBJ1-5
D gene: NA
V gene: TRBV6-6
clone size: NA
CDR3 DNA: TGTGCCAGCAGTTACGAGAGGGAAAGCAATCAGCCCCAGCATTTT
CDR3 protein: CASSYERESNQPQHF

J gene: TRBJ2-7
D gene: NA
V gene: TRBV5-1
clone size: NA
CDR3 DNA: TGCGCCAGCAGCGGCGACAACTCCTACGAGCAGTACTTC
CDR3 protein: CASSGDNSYEQYF